Reported below is one T cell receptor (beta chain). Its antigen is not known. The data derive from a study of T cell repertoires in cytomegalovirus infection. Whole-study context: An indication of both CMV infection and matching HLA type came from public TCR beta signatures.

Findings of the study overall: Dominating the ex vivo response were HLA-C-restricted CMV-specific TCR beta clonotypes. Cumulated frequencies of public TCR beta families served to identify carriers of CMV plus the relevant HLA.

V was clipped by 6 bases and J by 6 bases, with 12 bases between them. This CDR3 spans 12 amino acids. Per germline, CDR1 LNHDA and CDR2 SQIVND (reference sequence). TCRdb re-called the reads with MiXCR, one entry per CDR3 protein. This repertoire shows a few hundred thousand distinct CDR3 sequences, roughly 22% found once; its top ten account for roughly 18%. The TCR was taken from a human donor in good health (CMV status not recorded). Some clones in this sample may be carry-over from other donors' samples. Sequenced material: CD8+ T cells from PBMCs. The V and J genes are TRBV19 and TRBJ2-7; weak D call: TRBD1 (5 bases). The CDR3 is CASSQGITEQYF. Here the CDR3 DNA reads TGTGCCAGTAGCCAGGGCATTACCGAGCAGTACTTC.